This TCR beta chain derives from a study of blood T cell repertoires in COVID-19 (dated by TCRdb to the early 2020s). Concerning the study at large: Samples covering the acute and convalescent phases of COVID-19 were provided by collaborators in the United States, Italy and Spain. The material from the prospective study consisted of cDNA or gDNA derived from T cells, B-cell-depleted T cells, or PBMCs. The sample metadata nearly always contained a de-identified subject ID, COVID-19 status, age in years and sex. The samples were drawn from two sources: the first 160 participants of the ongoing ImmuneRACE study, and approximately 1,300 subjects contributed by 6 global collaborators. The repertoires were made available in a free public database intended to serve as a resource for research on the immune response to SARS-CoV-2. Deeply sampled blood TCRbeta repertoires from subjects exposed to, actively infected with, or recovered from COVID-19 were included in the dataset. Where HLA class I and class II types were available, the types were taken from metadata supplied by the sample provider, not from assay-based typing.

Concerning this clone: There is no known antigen for this receptor. The record has no base qualities; no much larger clone is one base away.

TCRbeta CDR3 regions were amplified from genomic DNA using the immunoSEQ Assay, a bias-controlled multiplex PCR. Per the source publication's procedure: Within the assay, amplification of reference gene primers was used to estimate how many nucleated cells each sample contained. To quantify the absolute abundance of each unique TCRbeta CDR3 rearrangement, sequence reads were collapsed and filtered. Productive Simpson clonality was computed per sample as the square root of Simpson's diversity index over productive rearrangements. TCRdb provides this immuneACCESS table in a form limited to in-frame rearrangements. Some clones are lacking; in checked studies, under half of them reflect an unresolved V gene, and why the rest are absent is not known. That table is the source of V, J and clone size, and D and trimming were worked out from the DNA. This sample lists about 62,000 clones; approximately 92% were detected once. Together, the top ten hold 5.5% to 6% of the sample.

The collaborating institutions used their own protocols to collect whole blood in K2EDTA tubes. For TCRbeta analysis, collaborators shipped samples as frozen whole blood, isolated PBMCs, or DNA extracted from either of those sample types. The CDR3 measures 15 amino acids from cysteine to phenylalanine. Only the CDR3 DNA stays, 45 bases, in frame from base 1. CDR1 SGHNT and CDR2 YYREEE are derived from the germline V gene (reference sequence). The trim is 5 bases for V and 0 bases for J, with a gap of 14 bases between the germline ends. Overall study outcomes, separate from this receptor: The amount of clinical and demographic metadata varied by source and participant and was provided uncurated.

The receptor chain draws on TRBV5-4 and TRBJ2-5, with TRBD2 perhaps the D gene, on 5 matching bases. The clonotype originates from a human donor in a cohort sampled during active COVID-19. The sequenced sample consisted of peripheral blood. The CDR3 region: CASRRATSNQETQYF. The base sequence is TGTGCCAGCAGAAGAGCTACTAGTAACCAAGAGACCCAGTACTTC.